The 17 T cell receptor beta chains in this list originate from one sample, sequenced in a study of glioma-infiltrating T cells. TCR alpha and beta CDR3 regions were amplified from RNA using iRepertoire nested multiplex PCR. TCRdb analysed the multiplex PCR reads with MiXCR anew, one entry per CDR3 protein. The table records approximately 120,000 distinct CDR3 sequences, approximately 25% of them present only once. Source material: glioma tissue, nonneoplastic brain tissue, or PBMCs (not recorded which). All receptors come from a human donor with low-grade glioma or glioblastoma, undergoing nonglioma brain surgery, or in good health (not recorded which).

In this sample, this clonotype turned up many times. J is TRBJ2-3 and V is TRBV4-3; no firm D call. CDR3 size: 13 residues. CDR1 is LGHNA, CDR2 YSLEER, per germline. V gave up 0 bases and J gave up 5 bases, with 6 bases separating them. This chain's CDR3 is CASSQEEGDTQYF. For the CDR3, the DNA is TGCGCCAGCAGCCAAGAAGAAGGAGATACGCAGTATTTT.

This clonotype appeared many times. The chain employs TRBV5-4 and TRBJ2-7, with 12 bases matching TRBD2. J lost 5 bases, V lost 1 base, and 13 bases had no gene match. In germline, CDR1 is SGHNT, CDR2 YYREEE (reference sequence). This CDR3 has 18 amino acids. The chain's CDR3 is CASSLWLAGGPAPHEQYF. CDR3 in DNA: TGTGCCAGCAGCTTGTGGCTAGCGGGAGGGCCAGCGCCCCACGAGCAGTACTTC.

About this clonotype itself: A read error may be the cause here, since a much bigger clone is one base away. The chain is built from TRBV7-6 and TRBJ2-5; no clear D. This CDR3 region has 13 residues. V was shortened by 7 bases and J by 4 bases, with 13 bases between the two germline ends. Looked up from germline, CDR1 is SGHVS and CDR2 is FNYEAQ. The CDR3 loop reads CASNSLVGETQYF. The DNA for the CDR3 is TGTGCCAGCAACTCCCTCGTTGGAGAGACCCAGTACTTC.

This clonotype was seen repeatedly, ten times or more. This chain links TRBV2 with TRBJ2-3; D is undetermined. Germline CDR1 reads SNHLY; CDR2 reads FYNNEI. CDR3 length equals 15 residues. Trimming shortened V by 2 bases and J by 0 bases, and 9 bases separated the two germline ends. The CDR3 protein is CASSENGRSTDTQYF. CDR3 DNA sequence: TGTGCCAGCAGTGAAAATGGGCGCAGCACAGATACGCAGTATTTT.

This clonotype has ten or more counts. V and J are TRBV12-3 or TRBV12-4 and TRBJ1-5; D is unclear. V was cut by 5 bases and J by 4 bases, with 12 bases left in between. The CDR3 is made up of 14 amino acids. This CDR3 reads CASSQRLGNQPQHF. Written as DNA, the CDR3 is TGTGCCAGCAGTCAGAGGCTTGGGAATCAGCCCCAGCATTTT.

This clonotype was observed many times. V gene TRBV2 combines with J gene TRBJ2-7; D uncertain. The germline V gene has CDR1 SNHLY and CDR2 FYNNEI. V was trimmed by 2 bases and J by 7 bases, leaving 12 bases between them. This CDR3 is built from 13 residues. Here the CDR3 reads CASSESPPREQYF. DNA of the CDR3: TGTGCCAGCAGTGAAAGCCCCCCCCGGGAGCAGTACTTC.

This clonotype was counted many times. The CDR3 nucleotides are TGCAGCGTGGGAAAGGAGGTACAAGAGACCCAGTACTTC. It specifies CSVGKEVQETQYF. The chain has TRBV29-1 and TRBJ2-5; a possible D gene is TRBD2 (5 bases). Per germline, CDR1 SQVTM and CDR2 ANQGSEA. This CDR3 spans 13 amino acids. V was cut by 6 bases and J by 2 bases, with 13 bases left in between.

Ten or more counts support this clonotype. The chain joins TRBV24-1 to TRBJ2-7; TRBD1 agrees at 7 bases. Germline CDR1 reads KGHDR; CDR2 reads SFDVKD. Trimming removed 8 bases from V and 2 bases from J; junction bases left unmatched: 5. This CDR3 spans 13 amino acids. The CDR3 region is CATKRGPTYEQYF. DNA of the CDR3: TGTGCCACCAAGAGGGGGCCCACCTACGAGCAGTACTTC.

A remark on this clonotype: A much larger clone lies a single base off, so this may be a read error. The chain is built from TRBV7-2 and TRBJ2-4; 7 bases agree with TRBD1. Germline CDR1 SGHTA, CDR2 FQGNSA. There are 14 residues in the CDR3. In DNA, the CDR3 is TGTGCCAGAAGCTCCAGGGGGATGGAGGACATTCAGTACTTC. This gives the protein CARSSRGMEDIQYF.

The chain employs TRBV5-1 and TRBJ1-5, with 8 nucleotides matching TRBD1. The CDR3 has 19 residues. Trimming at V came to 4 bases and at J to 0 bases, leaving 15 bases not matched to a gene. The germline gives CDR1 SGHRS, CDR2 YFSETQ. The CDR3 protein is CASSEPGQDPIYSNQPQHF. CDR3 sequence (DNA): TGCGCCAGCAGCGAGCCGGGACAGGATCCAATATATAGCAATCAGCCCCAGCATTTT.

This clonotype was observed at least ten times. The J gene is TRBJ2-1, the V gene TRBV28; D is perhaps TRBD1 or TRBD2 (5 bases each). This CDR3 spans 16 amino acids. Trimming cost V 4 bases and J 0 bases, with 13 bases left between them. Germline V gives CDR1 MDHEN, CDR2 SYDVKM. The CDR3 sequence: CASSSIRESSYNEQFF. CDR3 in DNA: TGTGCCAGCAGTTCCATCAGGGAGAGCTCCTACAATGAGCAGTTCTTC.

This chain links TRBV5-1 with TRBJ1-3; D might be TRBD1 (6 bases). V was cut by 3 bases and J by 0 bases, with 13 bases left in between. Germline assignment: CDR1 SGHRS and CDR2 YFSETQ. This CDR3 has 16 residues. This CDR3 is CASSSDRTGSGNTIYF. Written as DNA, the CDR3 is TGCGCCAGCAGCTCGGACAGAACAGGCTCTGGAAACACCATATATTTT.

This clonotype came up many times. This chain uses TRBV7-2 with TRBJ2-3; 7 bases are shared with TRBD1. V lost 5 bases and J lost 3; bases outside the gene matches: 17. CDR3 length equals 18 residues. Germline V gene data show CDR1 as SGHTA and CDR2 as FQGNSA. CDR3: CASSAARQGGVKTDTQYF. Here the CDR3 DNA reads TGTGCCAGCAGCGCAGCCCGACAGGGTGGGGTCAAAACAGATACGCAGTATTTT.

Note on this clonotype: A much larger clone differs from this one at a single base, so this may be a read error. J is TRBJ2-3 and V is TRBV19; D not resolved. This CDR3 region has 14 residues. Germline loops: CDR1 LNHDA, CDR2 SQIVND (reference sequence). This CDR3 is CASSTPGLQDTKYF. Written as DNA, the CDR3 is TGTGCCAGTAGTACCCCCGGCCTCCAGGATACGAAGTATTTT.

The rearrangement uses TRBV7-9 and TRBJ2-2; no clear D. The V end was cut by 5 bases, the J end by 4 bases, with 11 bases between. The V gene's germline CDR1 is SEHNR and CDR2 FQNEAQ (reference sequence). The CDR3 sequence is 14 residues long. This chain's CDR3 is CASSGEGITGELFF. Here the CDR3 DNA reads TGTGCCAGCAGCGGGGAAGGGATCACCGGGGAGCTGTTTTTT. Based on the CDR3 plus reference TRBV7-9 and TRBJ2-2, the full variable domain is DTGVSQNPRHKITKRGQNVTFRCDPISEHNRLYWYRQTLGQGPEFLTYFQNEAQLEKSRLLSDRFSAERPKGSFSTLEIQRTEQGDSAMYLCASSGEGITGELFFGEGSRLTVL.

This clonotype was recorded at least ten times. V is TRBV7-2 and J is TRBJ2-7, with D possibly TRBD1 on 6 matching bases. V lost 5 bases, J lost 0 bases, and 11 bases lay in between. This CDR3 has 14 amino acids. Germline V gives CDR1 SGHTA, CDR2 FQGNSA. The DNA of the CDR3 is TGTGCCAGCAGCGTACAGGGAAGCTCCTACGAGCAGTACTTC. Amino acids: CASSVQGSSYEQYF.

In this sample, this clonotype turned up many times. The rearrangement joins TRBV28 to TRBJ1-2; unclear D gene. Trimming stripped 2 bases from V and 4 bases from J, with 5 bases between. The CDR3 sequence is 12 residues long. CDR1 is MDHEN and CDR2 is SYDVKM in the germline V gene. CDR3 DNA sequence: TGTGCCAGCAGTTTAATGACCTATGGCTACACCTTC. Its translation: CASSLMTYGYTF.